The clone carrying this TCR beta chain was recorded many times. Its antigen is still unknown. Germline V gives CDR1 LGHNA, CDR2 YNFKEQ. The CDR3 covers 15 residues. With 4 bases removed from V and 2 bases from J, the gap between germline ends came to 11 bases. The sample comes from a study of T-cell reconstitution after alpha-beta-depleted transplantation in children. Notes on the study in general: Expanded graft clones numbering several hundred reportedly gave rise to alpha-beta T cells about two months after transplant. T-cell counts and diversity were attributed mostly to newly produced T cells one year after transplant. Elevated TCRbeta diversity at day 60 was traced, in some patients, to surviving recipient T cells and thymic progenitors.

As it was prepared, the TCRbeta library received unique molecular identifiers. A single record per CDR3 protein comes from TCRdb applying MiXCR to the PCR reads. This sample has 140,000 to 150,000 distinct CDR3 sequences; 8% to 10% occur once, and the top ten carry 18%. This chain links TRBV4-2 with TRBJ2-2; TRBD1 is a possible D gene (7 bases). This specimen was PBMCs, mostly from graft donor cells, taken 180 days after TCRalphabeta/CD19-depleted stem cell transplant. This receptor was taken from a female patient under 10 years old who had a stem cell transplant for congenital amegakaryocytic thrombocytopenia, so the T cells may come from the graft donor. The DNA for the CDR3 is TGTGCCAGCAGCCCCCAGGGGGGTAACACCGGGGAGCTGTTTTTT. The encoded protein is CASSPQGGNTGELFF.